This is a list of T cell receptor beta chains from one sample in a study of cytomegalovirus exposure and HLA in healthy donors. The assay was immunoSEQ multiplex PCR, and TCRdb's table has in-frame clones only and misses some. In total, the table holds 100,000 to 150,000 clones. The specimen was PBMCs. These receptors were taken from a man in his forties or fifties in good health and CMV-seronegative. The CDR3 runs from the conserved cysteine through the conserved F or W. The D gene is left open where the match is weak.

DNA | CDR3 | D | J | V
TGTGCCAGCAGCTTAGTCGGACTTCGTCAGCCCCAGCATTTT | CASSLVGLRQPQHF | . | TRBJ1-5 | TRBV7-8
TGTGCCAGCAGTGTGACAGGGGGCAATGAAAAACTGTTTTTT | CASSVTGGNEKLFF | TRBD1 | TRBJ1-4 | TRBV6-4
TGTGCCAGCAGTCCTGACGGGATCGCTCATGAGCAGTTCTTC | CASSPDGIAHEQFF | . | TRBJ2-1 | TRBV2
TGCGCCAGCAGCTTGGGGGGGAACAGGGTGCAGTACTTC | CASSLGGNRVQYF | . | TRBJ2-7 | TRBV5-1
TGTGCCAGCAGCCAAGTCCAGACTAGCGGGCTCACAGATACGCAGTATTTT | CASSQVQTSGLTDTQYF | TRBD2 | TRBJ2-3 | TRBV4-2
TGTGCCAGCAGTCATTCTCGGGGACTGCGCACAGATACGCAGTATTTT | CASSHSRGLRTDTQYF | . | TRBJ2-3 | TRBV13
TGTGCCAGCAGCTGGGGGACAGGGGATTACAATGAGCAGTTCTTC | CASSWGTGDYNEQFF | TRBD1 | TRBJ2-1 | TRBV7-9
TGTGCCAGCTCACCAGGGACAGGGCCCTACGAGCAGTACTTC | CASSPGTGPYEQYF | TRBD1 | TRBJ2-7 | TRBV18
TGTGCCAGCAGCACACGTGTGGGACTAGCCTCCGAGCAGTACTTC | CASSTRVGLASEQYF | TRBD2 | TRBJ2-7 | TRBV9
TGTGCCAGCAGTAAAGGGACTAGCGGGAGATGGTCGGATGAGCAGTTCTTC | CASSKGTSGRWSDEQFF | TRBD2 | TRBJ2-1 | TRBV6-1
TGTGCCAGCAGTTCACAGGGGGTGACCAAAAACATTCAGTACTTC | CASSSQGVTKNIQYF | TRBD1 | TRBJ2-4 | TRBV28
TGTGCCAGCAGCTTAGCGTCCAGATTGAACACTGAAGCTTTCTTT | CASSLASRLNTEAFF | . | TRBJ1-1 | TRBV7-9